This T cell receptor beta chain is drawn from a study of blood T cell repertoires in COVID-19. The overall study: Acute and convalescent COVID-19 samples came from the United States, Italy and Spain.

Individuals aged about 18 to 90 years were recruited from some 26 US areas. Self-reported history from a screening survey and questionnaire set each donor's cohort. The V gene lost 6 bases and the J gene lost 5 bases, with 4 bases spanning the gap. The germline V gene encodes CDR1 LNHDA and CDR2 SQIVND (reference sequence). The CDR3 runs to 11 residues. In the study's own analysis: Quantification of nucleated cells was approximated via reference gene primer amplification. Sequencing used immunoSEQ multiplex PCR; TCRdb keeps in-frame clones, though not all of them. V, J and clone size are those of that table, while D and trimming were read from the DNA. The data show 120,000 to 150,000 clones, roughly 87% seen once.

Specimen: PBMCs or T cells enriched from blood (not recorded which). The V gene is TRBV19, the J gene TRBJ2-2; D uncertain. This sequence was found in a woman aged 35 to 49 who had been exposed to COVID-19. CDR3 bases: TGTGCCAGTAGCAGGACCGGGGAGCTGTTTTTT. Translated: CASSRTGELFF. The entire variable domain, with the rest obtained from reference TRBV19 and TRBJ2-2, is as follows: DGGITQSPKYLFRKEGQNVTLSCEQNLNHDAMYWYRQDPGQGLRLIYYSQIVNDFQKGDIAEGYSVSREKKESFPLTVTSAQKNPTAFYLCASSRTGELFFGEGSRLTVL.